This TCR beta chain appears in the sequencing data of a study of cytomegalovirus exposure and HLA in healthy donors. Researchers ran the PCR with 60 Vbeta and 13 Jbeta primers. Repertoires were generated with immunoSEQ multiplex PCR, while TCRdb's copy carries only in-frame clones and drops some. This table holds over 130,000 clones, about 66% found once. The germline V gene encodes CDR1 SGHDT and CDR2 YYEEEE. The CDR3 is 15 residues long. The trim removed 0 bases at V and 0 bases at J, leaving 1 base unmatched. The sample taken for sequencing was PBMCs. The receptor was derived from a male donor in good health and CMV-seronegative. This chain uses TRBV5-6 with TRBJ2-7; 9 positions agree with TRBD1. DNA of the CDR3: TGTGCCAGCAGCTTGGTGGACAGGGGCTCCTACGAGCAGTACTTC. It codes for CASSLVDRGSYEQYF.